Listed below are T cell receptor beta chains from one sample, sequenced in a study of shared clonotypes between healthy human individuals. Generated by immunoSEQ multiplex PCR, the TCRdb table keeps only in-frame clones and is missing some. This sample has millions of clones; 85% to 95% occur once, and the top ten carry about 0.13%. Input material: naive CD4+ T cells sorted from blood. The receptor source for this set is a man aged 18-30 years in good health. Both conserved end residues are part of each CDR3. The order of the fields is V gene, CDR3 protein.

>TRBV5-1
CASSPRILETQYF
>TRBV10-3
CAISEISNEQYF
>TRBV18
CASSSTVNTEAFF
>TRBV7-8
CASSKETYEQYF
>TRBV19
CASSPPGPGSYNEQFF
>TRBV5-8
CASSWNNEQFF
>TRBV28
CASSSPSGATNEKLFF
>TRBV6-5
CASSYQDRGNTEAFF
>TRBV9
CASSVDGGWTGELFF
>TRBV28
CASRIMGTADDYGYTF
>TRBV18
CASSPGGLSQETQYF
>TRBV6-5
CASSYTANTEAFF
>TRBV19
CASSWGQLNSPLHF
>TRBV2
CASLKTGGAYEQYF
>TRBV7-2
CASSRGRIYEQYF
>TRBV6-1
CASLPGGGNTEAFF
>TRBV29-1
CSVEVVKETQYF
>TRBV10-3
CATSESGGASYEQYF
>TRBV6-1
CASRDLISSYEQYF
>TRBV19
CASSLIRETAKPGGEKLFF
>TRBV6-1
CASSEGTRIYNEQFF
>TRBV6-1
CASSEWDRASAGYTF
>TRBV5-6
CASSLYSGTSYNEQFF
>TRBV6-6
CASSSRQGVDNEQFF
>TRBV11-2
CASSPGQNTEAFF
>TRBV7-9
CASSLDPPETQYF
>TRBV18
CASGQETQYF
>TRBV30
CAWSSPGRSEAFF
>TRBV7-9
CASSSFIPGNYGYTF